This TCR beta chain was obtained from a study of technical replicates of blood from a few donors. The CDR3 totals 15 residues. V lost 3 bases to trimming and J lost 2 bases, with 13 bases between them. Germline V CDR1 and CDR2: KGHSH, LQKENI. The method was immunoSEQ multiplex PCR; TCRdb's version includes in-frame clones alone and lacks a portion of them. The sample holds fewer than 20,000 clones; around 86% are singletons and the top ten take around 12%. Sequencing input: PBMCs. This TCR was sampled from a human donor in good health. This sequence joins TRBV18 and TRBJ2-5; D possibly corresponds to TRBD1 (6 bases). The CDR3 reads CASSPDSSGQETQYF. For the CDR3, the DNA is TGTGCCAGCTCACCGGACAGTAGTGGGCAAGAGACCCAGTACTTC.